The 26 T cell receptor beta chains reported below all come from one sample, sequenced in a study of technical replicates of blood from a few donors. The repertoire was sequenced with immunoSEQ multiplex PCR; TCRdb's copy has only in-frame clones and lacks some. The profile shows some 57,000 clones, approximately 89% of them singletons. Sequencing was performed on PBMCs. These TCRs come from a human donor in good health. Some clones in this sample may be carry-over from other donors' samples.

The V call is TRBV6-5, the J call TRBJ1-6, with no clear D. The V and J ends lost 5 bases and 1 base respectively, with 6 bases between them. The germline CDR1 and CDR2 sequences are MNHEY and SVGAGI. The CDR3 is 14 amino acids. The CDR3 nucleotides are TGTGCCAGCAGTGCCGGGTCCTATAATTCACCCCTCCACTTT. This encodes CASSAGSYNSPLHF.

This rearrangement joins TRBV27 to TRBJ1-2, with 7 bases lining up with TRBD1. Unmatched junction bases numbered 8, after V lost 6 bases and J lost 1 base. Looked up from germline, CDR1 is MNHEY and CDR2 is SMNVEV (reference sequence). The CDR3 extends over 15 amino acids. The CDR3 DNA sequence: TGTGCCAGCAGACCCACCGGGACAGTTAACTATGGCTACACCTTC. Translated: CASRPTGTVNYGYTF.

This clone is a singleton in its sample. The CDR3 here is CASSNELTGYGYTF. The CDR3 DNA is TGTGCCAGCAGCAACGAGCTTACAGGGTATGGCTACACCTTC. V is TRBV6-6 and J is TRBJ1-2; tentative D call: TRBD1 (6 bases). The V end was cut by 6 bases, the J end by 5 bases, with 16 bases between. CDR1 MNHNY and CDR2 SVGAGI come from the germline V gene (reference sequence). The CDR3 covers 14 residues.

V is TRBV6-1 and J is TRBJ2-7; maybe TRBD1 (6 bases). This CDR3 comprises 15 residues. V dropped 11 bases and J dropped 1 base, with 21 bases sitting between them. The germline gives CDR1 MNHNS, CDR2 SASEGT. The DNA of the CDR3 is TGTGCCCTCCATCCCCTGGGCAGGGGATCCTACGAGCAGTACTTC. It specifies CALHPLGRGSYEQYF.

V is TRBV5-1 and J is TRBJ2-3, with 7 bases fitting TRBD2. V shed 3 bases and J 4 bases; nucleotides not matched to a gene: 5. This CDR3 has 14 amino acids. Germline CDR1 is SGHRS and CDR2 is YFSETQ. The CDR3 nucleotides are TGCGCCAGCAGCTCGCGGGAGCTCCCAGATACGCAGTATTTT. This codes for CASSSRELPDTQYF. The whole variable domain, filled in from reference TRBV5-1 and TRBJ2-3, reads KAGVTQTPRYLIKTRGQQVTLSCSPISGHRSVSWYQQTPGQGLQFLFEYFSETQRNKGNFPGRFSGRQFSNSRSEMNVSTLELGDSALYLCASSSRELPDTQYFGPGTRLTVL.

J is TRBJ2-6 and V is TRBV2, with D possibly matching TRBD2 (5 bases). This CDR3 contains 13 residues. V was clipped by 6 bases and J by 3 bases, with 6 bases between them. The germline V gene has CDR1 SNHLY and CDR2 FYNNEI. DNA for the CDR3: TGTGCCAGCAGGGGAGATGGGGCCAACGTCCTGACTTTC. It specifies CASRGDGANVLTF.

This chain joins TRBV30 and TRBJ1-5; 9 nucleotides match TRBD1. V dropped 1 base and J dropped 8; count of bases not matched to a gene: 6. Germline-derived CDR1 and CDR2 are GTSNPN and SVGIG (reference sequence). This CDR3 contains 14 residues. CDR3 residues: CAWSANRGREPQHF. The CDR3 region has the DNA TGTGCCTGGAGTGCAAACAGGGGGCGAGAGCCCCAGCATTTT.

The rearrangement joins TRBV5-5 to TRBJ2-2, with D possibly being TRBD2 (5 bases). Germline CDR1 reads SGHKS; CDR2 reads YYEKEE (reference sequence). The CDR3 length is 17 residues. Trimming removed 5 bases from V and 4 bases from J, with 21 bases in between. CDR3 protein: CASRPVEGRLGTGELFF. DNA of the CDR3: TGTGCCAGCAGACCGGTCGAGGGCCGGCTGGGCACCGGGGAGCTGTTTTTT.

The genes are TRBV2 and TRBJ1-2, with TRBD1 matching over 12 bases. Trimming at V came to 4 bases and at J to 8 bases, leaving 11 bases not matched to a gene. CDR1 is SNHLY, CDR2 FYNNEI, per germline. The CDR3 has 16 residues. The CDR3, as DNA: TGTGCCAGCAGTGCGCCTCCGGGACAGGGGGCGGAAGGCTACACCTTC. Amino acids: CASSAPPGQGAEGYTF.

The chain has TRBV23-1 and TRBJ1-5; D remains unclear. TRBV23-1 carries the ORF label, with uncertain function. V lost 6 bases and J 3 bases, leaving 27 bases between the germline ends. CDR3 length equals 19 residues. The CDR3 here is CASSFTISSGAAVNQPQHF. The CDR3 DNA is TGCGCCAGCAGCTTTACGATATCCTCGGGAGCAGCGGTCAATCAGCCCCAGCATTTT.

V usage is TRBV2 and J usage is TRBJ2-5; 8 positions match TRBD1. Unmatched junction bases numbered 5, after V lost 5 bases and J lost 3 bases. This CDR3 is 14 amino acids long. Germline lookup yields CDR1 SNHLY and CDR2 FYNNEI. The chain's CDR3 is CASSSTGVKETQYF. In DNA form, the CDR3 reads TGTGCCAGCAGTTCGACAGGGGTAAAAGAGACCCAGTACTTC.

The CDR3 reads CASSQGRNTEAFF. CDR3 DNA: TGTGCCAGCAGCCAGGGGAGAAACACTGAAGCTTTCTTT. V gene TRBV6-1 combines with J gene TRBJ1-1; maybe TRBD1 (6 bases). V was clipped by 6 bases and J by 2 bases, with 10 bases between them. The CDR3 consists of 13 residues. Germline values: CDR1 MNHNS, CDR2 SASEGT.

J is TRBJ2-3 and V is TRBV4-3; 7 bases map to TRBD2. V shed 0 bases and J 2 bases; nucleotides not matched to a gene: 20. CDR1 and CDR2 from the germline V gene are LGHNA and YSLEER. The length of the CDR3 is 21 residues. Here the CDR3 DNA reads TGCGCCAGCAGCCAAGATGCGGGGGTGTTCGCGCCACCCCTAAACACAGATACGCAGTATTTT. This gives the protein CASSQDAGVFAPPLNTDTQYF.

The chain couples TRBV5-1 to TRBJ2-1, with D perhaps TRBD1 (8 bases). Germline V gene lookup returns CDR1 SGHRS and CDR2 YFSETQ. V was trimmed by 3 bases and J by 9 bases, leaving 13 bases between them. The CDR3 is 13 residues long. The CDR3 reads CASSSDREGEQFF. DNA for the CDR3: TGCGCCAGCAGCTCGGACAGGGAGGGTGAGCAGTTCTTC.

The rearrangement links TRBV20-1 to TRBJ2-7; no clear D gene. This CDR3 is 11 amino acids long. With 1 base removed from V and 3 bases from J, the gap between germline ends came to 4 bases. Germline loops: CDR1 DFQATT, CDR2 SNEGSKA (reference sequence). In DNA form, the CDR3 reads TGCAGTGCTAGAGGCGGCTACGAGCAGTACTTC. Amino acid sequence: CSARGGYEQYF.

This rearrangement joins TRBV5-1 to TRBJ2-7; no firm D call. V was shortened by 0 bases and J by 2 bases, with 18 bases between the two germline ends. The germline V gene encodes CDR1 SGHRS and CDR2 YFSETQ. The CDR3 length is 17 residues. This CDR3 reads CASSLALAPRGAYEQYF. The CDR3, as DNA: TGCGCCAGCAGCTTGGCCCTGGCCCCAAGAGGCGCCTACGAGCAGTACTTC.

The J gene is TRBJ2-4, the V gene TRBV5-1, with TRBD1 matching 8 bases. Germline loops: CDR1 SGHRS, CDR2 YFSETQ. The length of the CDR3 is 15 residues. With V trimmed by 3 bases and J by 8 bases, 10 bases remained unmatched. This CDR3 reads CASSSIQGARDIQYF. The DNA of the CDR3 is TGCGCCAGCAGCTCCATCCAGGGGGCGCGAGACATTCAGTACTTC. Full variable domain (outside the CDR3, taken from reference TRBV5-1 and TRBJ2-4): KAGVTQTPRYLIKTRGQQVTLSCSPISGHRSVSWYQQTPGQGLQFLFEYFSETQRNKGNFPGRFSGRQFSNSRSEMNVSTLELGDSALYLCASSSIQGARDIQYFGAGTRLSVL.

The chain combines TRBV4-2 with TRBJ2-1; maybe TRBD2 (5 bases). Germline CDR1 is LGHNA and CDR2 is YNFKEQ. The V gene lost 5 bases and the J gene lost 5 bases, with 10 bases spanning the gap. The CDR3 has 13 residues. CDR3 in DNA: TGTGCCAGCAGCGTCCGGGGTAACAATGAGCAGTTCTTC. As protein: CASSVRGNNEQFF.

The CDR3 spells CASTHPGFGETQYF. CDR3 sequence (DNA): TGTGCCAGCACCCACCCGGGGTTCGGAGAGACCCAGTACTTC. This chain connects TRBV11-2 to TRBJ2-5; TRBD2 might be the D (5 bases). The CDR3 consists of 14 residues. Germline V gene sequence: CDR1 SGHAT, CDR2 FQNNGV. Trimming shortened V by 7 bases and J by 4 bases, and 16 bases separated the two germline ends.

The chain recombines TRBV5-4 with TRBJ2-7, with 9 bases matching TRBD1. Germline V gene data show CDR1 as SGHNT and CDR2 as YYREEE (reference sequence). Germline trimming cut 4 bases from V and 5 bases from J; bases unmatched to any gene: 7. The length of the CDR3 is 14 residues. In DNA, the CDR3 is TGTGCCAGCAGCGCGGGGACAGGGATCGACGAGCAGTACTTC. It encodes CASSAGTGIDEQYF.

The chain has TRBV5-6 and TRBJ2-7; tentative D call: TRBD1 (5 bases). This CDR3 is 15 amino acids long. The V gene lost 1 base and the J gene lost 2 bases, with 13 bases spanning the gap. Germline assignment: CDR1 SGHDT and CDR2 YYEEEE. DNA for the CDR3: TGTGCCAGCAGCTTGAATCGTAGGGGTACCTACGAGCAGTACTTC. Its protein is CASSLNRRGTYEQYF.

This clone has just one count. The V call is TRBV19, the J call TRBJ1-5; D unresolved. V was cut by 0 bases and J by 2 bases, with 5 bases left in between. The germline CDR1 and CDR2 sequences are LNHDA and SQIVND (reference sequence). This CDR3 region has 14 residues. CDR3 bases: TGTGCCAGTAGTATAGATAGAGGCAATCAGCCCCAGCATTTT. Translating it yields CASSIDRGNQPQHF.

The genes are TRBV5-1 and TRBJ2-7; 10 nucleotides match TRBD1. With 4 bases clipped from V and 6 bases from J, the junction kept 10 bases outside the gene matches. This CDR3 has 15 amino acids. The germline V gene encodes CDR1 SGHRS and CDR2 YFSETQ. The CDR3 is CASSRTGTGEVEQYF. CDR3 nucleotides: TGCGCCAGCAGCCGGACAGGGACAGGGGAAGTCGAGCAGTACTTC.

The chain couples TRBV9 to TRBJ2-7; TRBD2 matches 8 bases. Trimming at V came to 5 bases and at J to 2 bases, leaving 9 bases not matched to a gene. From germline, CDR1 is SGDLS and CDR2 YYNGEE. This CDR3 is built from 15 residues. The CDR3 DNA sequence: TGTGCCAGCAGTCCTAGAGCGGGAGTACCCTACGAGCAGTACTTC. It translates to CASSPRAGVPYEQYF.

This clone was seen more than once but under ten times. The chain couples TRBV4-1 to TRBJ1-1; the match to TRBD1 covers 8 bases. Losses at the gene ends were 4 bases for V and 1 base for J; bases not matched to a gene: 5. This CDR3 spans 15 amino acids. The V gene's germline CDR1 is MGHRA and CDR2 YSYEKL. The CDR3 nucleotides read TGCGCCAGCAGCCGCACCGGGACAGGGAACACTGAAGCTTTCTTT. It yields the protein CASSRTGTGNTEAFF.

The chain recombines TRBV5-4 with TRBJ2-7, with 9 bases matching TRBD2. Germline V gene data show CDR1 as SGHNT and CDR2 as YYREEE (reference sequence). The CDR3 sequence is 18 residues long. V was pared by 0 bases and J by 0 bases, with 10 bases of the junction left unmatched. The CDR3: CASSLAGGLAPYSYEQYF. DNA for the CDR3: TGTGCCAGCAGCTTGGCCGGCGGACTAGCGCCCTACTCCTACGAGCAGTACTTC.